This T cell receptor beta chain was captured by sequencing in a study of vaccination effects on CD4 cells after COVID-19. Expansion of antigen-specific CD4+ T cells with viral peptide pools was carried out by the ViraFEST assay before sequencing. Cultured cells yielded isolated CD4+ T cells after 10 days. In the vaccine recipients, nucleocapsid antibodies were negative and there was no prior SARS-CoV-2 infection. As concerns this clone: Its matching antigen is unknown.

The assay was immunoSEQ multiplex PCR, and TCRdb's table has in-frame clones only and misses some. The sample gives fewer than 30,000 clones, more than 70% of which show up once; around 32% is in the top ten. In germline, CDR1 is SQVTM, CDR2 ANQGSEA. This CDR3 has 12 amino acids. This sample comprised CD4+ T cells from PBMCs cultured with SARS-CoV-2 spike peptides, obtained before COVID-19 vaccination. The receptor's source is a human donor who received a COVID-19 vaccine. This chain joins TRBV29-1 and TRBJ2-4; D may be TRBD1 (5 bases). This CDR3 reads CSARVTKNIQYF. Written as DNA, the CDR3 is TGCAGTGCCAGGGTTACCAAAAACATTCAGTACTTC. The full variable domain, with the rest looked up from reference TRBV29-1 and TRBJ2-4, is SAVISQKPSRDICQRGTSLTIQCQVDSQVTMMFWYRQQPGQSLTLIATANQGSEATYESGFVIDKFPISRPNLTFSTLTVSNMSPEDSSIYLCSARVTKNIQYFGAGTRLSVL.